The TCR beta chain under discussion was sequenced for a study of T cells in localized non-small cell lung cancer (dated by TCRdb to about 2020). The study in broad terms: The study examined T cell repertoires in a few hundred patients with early-stage NSCLC and compared tumors with uninvolved tumor-adjacent lungs. The cohort was made up of under 250 treatment-naive NSCLC patients whose localized lung tumors had been resected. NSCLC patients had a mean age of approximately 66 years, and around 140 were male and about a hundred female. The full study reports these points: Of the top 100 tumor clones, a median of roughly 56 were detected in paired uninvolved adjacent lung; some 28 were also among that lung's top 100. The highest T cell clonality was observed in uninvolved tumor-adjacent lung, where clonality exceeded that of tumor, suggesting that antigenic responses were more focused in uninvolved tumor-adjacent lung. Because the study design was exploratory, TCR variables were selected using unadjusted p-values without false-discovery rate correction. Because multi-region tumor sequencing was not done, intratumor heterogeneity could not be ruled out. Longer overall survival was associated with higher blood T cell density, whereas shorter survival was associated with higher adjacent-lung clonality.

The immunoSEQ Assay was used to sequence TCR beta CDR3 regions from DNA. The authors' pipeline ran thus. To compute T cell density, TCR beta template counts were normalized to usable DNA, which was estimated by amplifying housekeeping genes. Richness was estimated with the preseqR package, extrapolating to 400,000 templates for PBMC samples and 120,000 templates for tissue samples. Clonality was defined by subtracting Pielou's evenness from one. Tissue-enriched TCRs were identified by differential abundance testing using productive amino-acid clonotypes, minimum total count 5 and alpha 0.1. The Jaccard Index and the Morisita Overlap Index were used to measure how much the repertoires overlapped between compartments. TCR beta CDR3s were clustered by GLIPH together with public tetramer-defined viral CDR3s, and at least three viral sequences plus V-gene enrichment were required for viral motifs. The immuneACCESS repertoire file appears here via TCRdb, limited to in-frame rearrangements. These files lack a portion of the clones; in checked studies, under half of the deficit traces to unresolved V genes, and the cause of the others is not known. For V, J and clone size, that table is used; D and trimming come from the DNA. The table for this sample lists roughly 1,700 clones; 20% to 30% of them were counted only once. About 10% of the sample comes from the top ten.

At diagnosis, tumor, uninvolved tumor-adjacent lung and peripheral blood were collected and then preserved as a mix of FFPE and fresh-frozen material. The sample holds a few counts of this clone. It lacks a known antigen. Per-base quality was not reported, and no clone a single base away is much larger than it. The source is a male donor at least 60 years old with stage II squamous cell lung carcinoma. The sequencing used lung tumor tissue, collected before any cancer treatment.

The nucleotides are TGTGCCAGCAGCTCCCGGGACTACCAACGGGAGCAGTTCTTC. Its translation is CASSSRDYQREQFF. The chain employs TRBV11-3 and TRBJ2-1, and 7 bases in between align with TRBD2. Per the germline V gene, SGHNT is the CDR1 and YENEEA is the CDR2. There are 14 amino acids in the CDR3, from cysteine to phenylalanine inclusive. The retained sequence is limited to the CDR3, 42 bases, with the frame set at the first base. After removal of 4 bases from V and 10 bases from J, the junction retains 10 bases not matched to a gene.